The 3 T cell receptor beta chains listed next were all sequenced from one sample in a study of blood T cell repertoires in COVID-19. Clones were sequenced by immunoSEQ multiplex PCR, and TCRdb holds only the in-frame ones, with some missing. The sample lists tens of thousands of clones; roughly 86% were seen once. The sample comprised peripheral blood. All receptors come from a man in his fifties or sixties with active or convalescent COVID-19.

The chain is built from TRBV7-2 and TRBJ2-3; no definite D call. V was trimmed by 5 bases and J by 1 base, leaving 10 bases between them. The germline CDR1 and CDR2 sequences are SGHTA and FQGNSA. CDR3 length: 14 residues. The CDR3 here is CASSPLLGTDTQYF. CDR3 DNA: TGTGCCAGCAGCCCACTCCTAGGCACAGATACGCAGTATTTT. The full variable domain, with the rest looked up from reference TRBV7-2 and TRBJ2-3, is GAGVSQSPSNKVTEKGKDVELRCDPISGHTALYWYRQSLGQGLEFLIYFQGNSAPDKSGLPSDRFSAERTGGSVSTLTIQRTQQEDSAVYLCASSPLLGTDTQYFGPGTRLTVL.

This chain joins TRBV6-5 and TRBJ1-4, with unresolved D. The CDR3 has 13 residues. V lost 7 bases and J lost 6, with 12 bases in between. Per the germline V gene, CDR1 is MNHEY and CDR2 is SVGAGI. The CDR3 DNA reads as TGTGCCAGCACCTCTGGACTTGATGAAAAACTGTTTTTT. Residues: CASTSGLDEKLFF.

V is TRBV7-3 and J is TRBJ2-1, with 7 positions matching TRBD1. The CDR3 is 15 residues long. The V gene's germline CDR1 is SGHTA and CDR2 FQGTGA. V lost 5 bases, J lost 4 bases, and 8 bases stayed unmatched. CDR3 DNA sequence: TGTGCCAGCAGCCCTGGGACAGTTCGTTACAATGAGCAGTTCTTC. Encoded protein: CASSPGTVRYNEQFF.